Included here is one TCR beta chain sequence, with context. Its specificity is unknown. This sample stems from a study of blood T cells in healthy people across ages. General study findings and limits: A strong correlation between TCR beta diversity and naive T cell percentage was seen.

Primed by a sample-barcoded 5' primer and a J-beta primer mix, a second PCR proceeded for 7 to 11 cycles. TCRdb reanalysed the 5' RACE reads using MiXCR and keeps one entry per CDR3 protein. This sample has some 1.8 million distinct CDR3 sequences, with approximately 39% found just once. This CDR3 is 12 amino acids long. Germline trimming cut 4 bases from V and 14 bases from J; bases unmatched to any gene: 8. Germline V lookup: CDR1 ENHRY, CDR2 SYGVKD. Sample: blood. This TCR came from a human donor in good health. J is TRBJ2-1 and V is TRBV10-3; 7 nucleotides match TRBD1. CDR3 sequence reads: CAISADRTREFF. CDR3 coding DNA: TGTGCCATCAGTGCGGACAGGACGAGAGAGTTCTTC.